The next 25 T cell receptor beta chains were all read from a single sample in a study of blood T cell repertoires in COVID-19. The table came from immunoSEQ multiplex PCR; TCRdb's copy has only in-frame clones and leaves some out. This repertoire shows 140,000 or so clones, about 88% found once; its top ten account for roughly 2.7%. The sequenced sample was peripheral blood. Receptors were obtained from a human donor with acute or convalescent COVID-19. The donor label of this sample is uncertain.

The chain links TRBV7-2 to TRBJ1-6; D is uncertain. This CDR3 comprises 14 residues. With 2 bases removed from V and 7 bases from J, the gap between germline ends came to 9 bases. CDR1 SGHTA and CDR2 FQGNSA come from the germline V gene. CDR3 coding DNA: TGTGCCAGCAGCTTAAGAGAGTTCAATTCACCCCTCCACTTT. This codes for CASSLREFNSPLHF.

This clone has only a few counts. The V gene is TRBV11-2, the J gene TRBJ1-2; 7 bases map to TRBD1. The J segment lost 1 base and the V segment lost 3 bases, leaving 2 bases of the junction unmatched. Germline V gives CDR1 SGHAT, CDR2 FQNNGV. There are 14 residues in the CDR3. CDR3 nucleotides: TGTGCCAGCAGCTTGGACAGGATTAACTATGGCTACACCTTC. Its protein is CASSLDRINYGYTF.

This rearrangement joins TRBV9 to TRBJ2-2; 12 nucleotides align to TRBD1. The ends lost 0 bases at V and 6 bases at J; junction bases unmatched: 15. The V gene's germline CDR1 is SGDLS and CDR2 YYNGEE. This CDR3 region has 20 residues. CDR3 coding DNA: TGTGCCAGCAGCGTAGAGGCGGCGGGGCCGGGACAGGGGGCTTCCGGGGAGCTGTTTTTT. This sequence encodes CASSVEAAGPGQGASGELFF.

The chain carries TRBV6-2 or TRBV6-3 and TRBJ1-2; possibly TRBD1 for D (6 bases). V lost 5 bases, J lost 7 bases, and 20 bases lay in between. Germline loops: CDR1 MNHEY, CDR2 SVGEGT. The CDR3 is 15 residues long. CDR3 amino acids: CASSNIRQARGGYTF. The CDR3 region has the DNA TGTGCCAGCAGTAACATCCGACAGGCCCGGGGTGGCTACACCTTC.

Notes on this clone: Different DNA sequences within this sample yield the same CDR3. The chain recombines TRBV28 with TRBJ1-6; 7 nucleotides match TRBD1. The germline gives CDR1 MDHEN, CDR2 SYDVKM. J lost 10 bases, V lost 2 bases, and 5 bases had no gene match. The CDR3 has 14 amino acids. Here the CDR3 reads CASSLDRVESPLHF. The CDR3 DNA is TGTGCCAGCAGTTTAGACAGGGTCGAATCACCCCTCCACTTT.

This sequence joins TRBV5-4 and TRBJ1-2; 12 bases agree with TRBD1. V shed 0 bases and J 8 bases; nucleotides not matched to a gene: 5. Germline assignment: CDR1 SGHNT and CDR2 YYREEE (reference sequence). The CDR3 runs 15 residues. The CDR3 sequence: CASSLGLGTGGGYTF. In nucleotides, the CDR3 is TGTGCCAGCAGCTTGGGCCTTGGGACAGGGGGCGGCTACACCTTC. Complete variable domain (other parts from reference TRBV5-4 and TRBJ1-2): ETGVTQSPTHLIKTRGQQVTLRCSSQSGHNTVSWYQQALGQGPQFIFQYYREEENGRGNFPPRFSGLQFPNYSSELNVNALELDDSALYLCASSLGLGTGGGYTFGSGTRLTVV.

The chain recombines TRBV7-2 with TRBJ1-3, with 7 positions matching TRBD1. Germline lookup yields CDR1 SGHTA and CDR2 FQGNSA. The CDR3 is 14 residues long. Trimming took 5 bases from V and 15 from J; bases not matched to a gene: 16. CDR3 nucleotides: TGTGCCAGCAGCCCCATAGGACAGGCCCGAGGTGGATATTTT. This sequence encodes CASSPIGQARGGYF.

The gene calls are TRBV30 and TRBJ1-4, with 7 bases matching TRBD1. The trim removed 5 bases at V and 0 bases at J, leaving 12 bases unmatched. Germline lookup yields CDR1 GTSNPN and CDR2 SVGIG (reference sequence). The CDR3 totals 17 residues. In nucleotides, the CDR3 is TGTGCCTGGGGAGCCGGGACAGCAGAACCAACTAATGAAAAACTGTTTTTT. Its protein is CAWGAGTAEPTNEKLFF.

The chain recombines TRBV7-3 with TRBJ1-2; D not resolved. V gave up 5 bases and J gave up 1 base, with 11 bases separating them. The length of the CDR3 is 14 residues. The V gene's germline CDR1 is SGHTA and CDR2 FQGTGA. DNA of the CDR3: TGTGCCAGCAGCCTAGGTATCATTAACTATGGCTACACCTTC. Translating gives CASSLGIINYGYTF. Full variable domain (missing parts from reference TRBV7-3 and TRBJ1-2): GAGVSQTPSNKVTEKGKYVELRCDPISGHTALYWYRQSLGQGPEFLIYFQGTGAADDSGLPNDRFFAVRPEGSVSTLKIQRTERGDSAVYLCASSLGIINYGYTFGSGTRLTVV.

This rearrangement joins TRBV4-3 to TRBJ2-1, with D possibly being TRBD2 (6 bases). V dropped 1 base and J dropped 5 bases, with 18 bases sitting between them. The CDR3 spans 17 residues. Germline V gene data show CDR1 as LGHNA and CDR2 as YSLEER. The CDR3 nucleotides are TGCGCCAGCAGCCAAGGCAATAGCGGACGATCTAACAATGAGCAGTTCTTC. As protein: CASSQGNSGRSNNEQFF.

The chain couples TRBV5-4 to TRBJ2-3, with 8 bases that match TRBD2. Germline values: CDR1 SGHNT, CDR2 YYREEE (reference sequence). This CDR3 contains 16 residues. V lost 1 base, J lost 2 bases, and 6 bases stayed unmatched. The CDR3 loop is CASSLTTSAYTDTQYF. DNA for the CDR3: TGTGCCAGCAGCTTGACGACTAGCGCATACACAGATACGCAGTATTTT.

The CDR3: CASSSARGWNYEQYF. In nucleotides, the CDR3 is TGTGCCAGCAGTTCTGCAAGGGGATGGAACTACGAGCAGTACTTC. J is TRBJ2-7 and V is TRBV27, with a weak D call TRBD1 (5 bases). V lost 4 bases and J 3 bases, leaving 16 bases between the germline ends. This CDR3 has 15 amino acids. Looked up from germline, CDR1 is MNHEY and CDR2 is SMNVEV (reference sequence).

The chain employs TRBV3-1 (or the pseudogene TRBV3-2) and TRBJ1-4, with D unclear. V shed 0 bases and J shed 0 bases, with 2 bases lying between them. Germline CDR1 LGHDT, CDR2 YNNKEL (reference sequence). The CDR3 totals 14 residues. CDR3 residues: CASSQDTTNEKLFF. CDR3 nucleotides: TGTGCCAGCAGCCAAGACACAACTAATGAAAAACTGTTTTTT.

Only one count was recorded for this clone. The chain employs TRBV29-1 and TRBJ1-1, with 8 bases fitting TRBD1. J lost 1 base, V lost 7 bases, and 5 bases had no gene match. The CDR3 is 13 residues long. Germline CDR1 is SQVTM and CDR2 is ANQGSEA. CDR3 nucleotide sequence: TGCAGCGCTTGGGACAGGCAGAACACTGAAGCTTTCTTT. It yields the protein CSAWDRQNTEAFF.

This clone was detected only a few times. V gene TRBV9 combines with J gene TRBJ2-1, with 7 bases identical to TRBD1. Germline CDR1 and CDR2: SGDLS and YYNGEE. With 4 bases clipped from V and 4 bases from J, the junction kept 11 bases outside the gene matches. The CDR3 is 16 residues long. CDR3 sequence (DNA): TGTGCCAGCAGCCCCCGGACAGGCGTGGGTTACAATGAGCAGTTCTTC. Protein product: CASSPRTGVGYNEQFF.

The V gene is TRBV11-2, the J gene TRBJ1-2; 9 bases are shared with TRBD1. V lost 6 bases, J lost 1 base, and 3 bases stayed unmatched. The CDR3 covers 14 residues. Germline V gives CDR1 SGHAT, CDR2 FQNNGV. The CDR3 DNA reads as TGTGCCAGCAGGTCGGGACAGGGTAACTATGGCTACACCTTC. Amino acid sequence: CASRSGQGNYGYTF.

The CDR3 DNA follows: TGTGCCATCAGGGGACAGGGCCTATCCTACGAGCAGTACTTC. Protein: CAIRGQGLSYEQYF. The V and J genes are TRBV10-3 and TRBJ2-7; 9 nucleotides line up with TRBD1. Germline assignment: CDR1 ENHRY and CDR2 SYGVKD. The CDR3 runs 14 residues. V was pared by 6 bases and J by 1 base, with 4 bases of the junction left unmatched.

The chain is built from TRBV5-5 and TRBJ1-5, with D perhaps TRBD1 (6 bases). CDR1 and CDR2 from the germline V gene are SGHKS and YYEKEE (reference sequence). The CDR3 has 13 amino acids. Trimming shortened V by 4 bases and J by 5 bases, and 10 bases separated the two germline ends. This CDR3 reads CASSGTPDQPQHF. CDR3 in DNA: TGTGCCAGCAGCGGGACACCCGATCAGCCCCAGCATTTT.

The chain couples TRBV9 to TRBJ2-7; TRBD2 is a possible D gene (6 bases). Germline assignment: CDR1 SGDLS and CDR2 YYNGEE. V was clipped by 5 bases and J by 2 bases, with 14 bases between them. CDR3 length: 14 residues. The CDR3 spells CASSDASVAYEQYV. CDR3 in DNA: TGTGCCAGCAGTGACGCTAGCGTCGCCTACGAGCAGTACGTC.

This chain uses TRBV6-5 with TRBJ2-5, with 7 positions matching TRBD1. V lost 7 bases, J lost 1 base, and 3 bases stayed unmatched. The CDR3 extends over 13 amino acids. Germline V gives CDR1 MNHEY, CDR2 SVGAGI. The CDR3, as DNA: TGTGCCAGCACGGGGACAGCCCAAGAGACCCAGTACTTC. This codes for CASTGTAQETQYF.

The CDR3 nucleotides are TGTGCCACCTCCCCCGCCGGGACAGGGGGCGAAGTTGGCTACACCTTC. Its protein product is CATSPAGTGGEVGYTF. The V and J genes are TRBV24-1 and TRBJ1-2, with TRBD1 matching 12 bases. The CDR3 sequence is 16 residues long. CDR1 KGHDR and CDR2 SFDVKD come from the germline V gene. J lost 7 bases, V lost 9 bases, and 14 bases had no gene match.

There are a few counts of this clone. The chain joins TRBV5-1 to TRBJ2-3, with 10 bases lining up with TRBD2. Per the germline V gene, CDR1 is SGHRS and CDR2 is YFSETQ. CDR3 size: 16 residues. V lost 0 bases and J lost 2; bases outside the gene matches: 3. The CDR3 nucleotides are TGCGCCAGCAGCTTGGATAGCGGGGGGAACACAGATACGCAGTATTTT. Its translation is CASSLDSGGNTDTQYF.

This clone was picked up one time. Mismatch with germline at one junction end may stem from a read error. The V call is TRBV7-7, the J call TRBJ2-5; 9 nucleotides line up with TRBD2. This CDR3 is built from 15 residues. Per germline, CDR1 SSHAT and CDR2 FNYEAQ (reference sequence). The CDR3 nucleotides read TGTGCTAGCAGCTTAGGTCTAGCGGGACAGGAGACCCAGTACTTC. This translates into CASSLGLAGQETQYF.

The chain has TRBV7-8 and TRBJ2-1; the match to TRBD1 covers 11 bases. J was trimmed by 6 bases and V by 5 bases; bases with no gene match: 6. This CDR3 region has 15 residues. Per the germline V gene, CDR1 is SGHVS and CDR2 is FQNEAQ. CDR3 amino acids: CASSPTGTGGNEQFF. CDR3 sequence (DNA): TGTGCCAGCAGCCCTACAGGGACAGGGGGCAATGAGCAGTTCTTC.

Only one count was recorded for this clone. This chain uses TRBV4-3 with TRBJ2-1; 13 bases fit TRBD2. With 3 bases clipped from V and 4 bases from J, the junction kept 18 bases outside the gene matches. CDR3 length: 21 amino acids. In germline, CDR1 is LGHNA, CDR2 YSLEER. As DNA, the CDR3 is TGCGCCAGCAGCCATTCTATACTAGCGGGAGGGCCTGTTGGAGCGTACAATGAGCAGTTCTTC. This gives the protein CASSHSILAGGPVGAYNEQFF.